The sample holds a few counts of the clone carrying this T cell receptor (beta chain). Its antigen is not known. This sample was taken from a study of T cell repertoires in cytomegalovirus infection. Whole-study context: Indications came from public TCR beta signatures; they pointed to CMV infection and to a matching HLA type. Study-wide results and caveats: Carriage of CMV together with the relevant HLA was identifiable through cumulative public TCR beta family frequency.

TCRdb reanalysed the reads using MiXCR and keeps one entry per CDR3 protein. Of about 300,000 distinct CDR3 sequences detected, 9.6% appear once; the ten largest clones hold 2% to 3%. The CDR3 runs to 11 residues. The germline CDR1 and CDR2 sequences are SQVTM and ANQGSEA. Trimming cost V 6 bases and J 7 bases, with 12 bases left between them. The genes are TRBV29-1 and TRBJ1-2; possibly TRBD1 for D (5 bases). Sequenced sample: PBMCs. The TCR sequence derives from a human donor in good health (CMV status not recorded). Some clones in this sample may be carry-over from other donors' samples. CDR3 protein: CSVGEGSGYTF. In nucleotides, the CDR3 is TGCAGCGTGGGGGAGGGTAGTGGCTACACCTTC.